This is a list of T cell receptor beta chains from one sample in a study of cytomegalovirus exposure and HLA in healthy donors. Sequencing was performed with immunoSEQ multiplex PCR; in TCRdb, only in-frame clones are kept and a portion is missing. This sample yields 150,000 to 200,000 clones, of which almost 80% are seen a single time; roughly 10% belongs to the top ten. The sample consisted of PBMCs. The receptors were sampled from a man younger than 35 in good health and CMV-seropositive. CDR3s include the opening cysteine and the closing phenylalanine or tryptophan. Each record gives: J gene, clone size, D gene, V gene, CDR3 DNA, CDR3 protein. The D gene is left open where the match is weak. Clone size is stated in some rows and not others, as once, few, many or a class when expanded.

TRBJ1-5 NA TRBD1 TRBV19 TGTGCCAGTAGTCTTAGACCGGGACAGGGAGTCAATCAGCCCCAGCATTTT CASSLRPGQGVNQPQHF
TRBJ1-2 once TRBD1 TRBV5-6 TGTGCCAGCAGCTTGGCGACAGGGGGCTATGGCTACACCTTC CASSLATGGYGYTF
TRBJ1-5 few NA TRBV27 TGTGCCAGCAGTCTCTCAGGGAACAATCAGCCCCAGCATTTT CASSLSGNNQPQHF
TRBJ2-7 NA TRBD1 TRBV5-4 TGTGCCAGCAGCTTAGGCCTGGGACAGGCCTACGAGCAGTACTTC CASSLGLGQAYEQYF
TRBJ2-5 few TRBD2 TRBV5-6 TGTGCCAGCAGCTTAAGGACTAGGATGGAGACCCAGTACTTC CASSLRTRMETQYF
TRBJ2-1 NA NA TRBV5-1 TGCGCCAGCAGCTTGGCCGTTGAGCAGTTCTTC CASSLAVEQFF
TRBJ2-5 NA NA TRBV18 TGTGCCAGTCTCGGGGGACTCCAAGAGACCCAGTACTTC CASLGGLQETQYF
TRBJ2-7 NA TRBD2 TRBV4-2 TGTGCCAGCAGCCAAGAAGGCCTAGCGGGACAGTACGAGCAGTACTTC CASSQEGLAGQYEQYF
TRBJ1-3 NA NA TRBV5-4 TGTGCCAGCAGCTTTTGGGGGGGGCCCGCTGGAAACACCATATATTTT CASSFWGGPAGNTIYF
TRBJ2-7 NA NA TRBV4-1 TGCGCCAGCAGCCAAGGGACTTCTGAGCAGTACTTC CASSQGTSEQYF
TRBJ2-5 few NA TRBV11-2 TGTGCCAGCAGCTCACAAGTATACCAGTACTTC CASSSQVYQYF
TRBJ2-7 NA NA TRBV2 TGTGCCAGCAGTGTGGTAGCGAAGACCTACGAGCAGTACTTC CASSVVAKTYEQYF
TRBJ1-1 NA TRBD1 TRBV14 TGTGCCAGCAGCCCCTTCCAGGGGGGAACTGAAGCTTTCTTT CASSPFQGGTEAFF
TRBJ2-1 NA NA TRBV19 TGTGCCAGTAGTATTTATCCGGTGACACCGTACAATGAGCAGTTCTTC CASSIYPVTPYNEQFF
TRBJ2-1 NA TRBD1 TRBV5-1 TGCGCCAGCAGACCTACAGGGGGCCCCTACAATGAGCAGTTCTTC CASRPTGGPYNEQFF
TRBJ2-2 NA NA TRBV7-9 TGTGCCAGTCAGGGTGGTGCCGGGGAGCTGTTTTTT CASQGGAGELFF
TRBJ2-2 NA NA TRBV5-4 TGTGCCAGCAGTGGAGCCCTCACCGGGGAGCTGTTTTTT CASSGALTGELFF
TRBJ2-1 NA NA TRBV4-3 TGCGCCAGCAGCCAAGACCCCTCGGTTTCCAATGAGCAGTTCTTC CASSQDPSVSNEQFF
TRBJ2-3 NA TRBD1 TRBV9 TGTGCCAGCAGCACGCAGGGGACAGGGCAGTATTTT CASSTQGTGQYF
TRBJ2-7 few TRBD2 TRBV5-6 TGTGCCAGCAGCCCCCCGGGGGGGGAGAAAAGGAGCTCCTACGAGCAGTACTTC CASSPPGGEKRSSYEQYF
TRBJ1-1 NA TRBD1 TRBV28 TGTGCCAGCAGCCTTAGACAGGGGGACACTGAAGCTTTCTTT CASSLRQGDTEAFF
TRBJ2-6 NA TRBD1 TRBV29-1 TGCAGCGTTGATGGGGACAGGGGCGTCCTGACTTTC CSVDGDRGVLTF
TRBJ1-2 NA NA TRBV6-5 TGTGCCAGCAGTCAGGGCTATGGCTACACCTTC CASSQGYGYTF
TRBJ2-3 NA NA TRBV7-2 TGTGCCAGCAGCTTAGAGGGGGGCACAGATACGCAGTATTTT CASSLEGGTDTQYF
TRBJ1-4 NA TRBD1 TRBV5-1 TGCGCCAGCAGCACTCCGGGACAGGGCAATGAAAAACTGTTTTTT CASSTPGQGNEKLFF
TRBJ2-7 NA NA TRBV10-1 TGCGCCAGCAGTGAGTCGGGGAGTCCCGAGCAGTACTTC CASSESGSPEQYF
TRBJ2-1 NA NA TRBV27 TGTGCCAGCAGTTTGCGGAATGAGCAGTTCTTC CASSLRNEQFF
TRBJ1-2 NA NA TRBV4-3 TGCGCCAGCAGCCAAGAGTCAGATCTTAACTATGGCTACACCTTC CASSQESDLNYGYTF
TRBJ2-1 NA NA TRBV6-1 TGTGCCAGCAGTCCCCAGGGTGGGGGGAACGATGAGCAGTTCTTC CASSPQGGGNDEQFF
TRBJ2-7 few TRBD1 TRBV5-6 TGTGCCAGCAGCTTGGGGGACAGTCCCTACGAGCAGTACTTC CASSLGDSPYEQYF
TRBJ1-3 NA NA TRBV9 TGTGCCAGCAGCTTAACTAGTTCTGGAAACACCATATATTTT CASSLTSSGNTIYF
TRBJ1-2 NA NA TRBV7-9 TGTGCCAGCAGCTTAGCGGGGCCAGGGAGGAGTGGCTACACCTTC CASSLAGPGRSGYTF
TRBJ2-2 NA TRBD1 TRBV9 TGTGCCAGCAGCGCTCCCGGGACAGGGAGCACCGGGGAGCTGTTTTTT CASSAPGTGSTGELFF
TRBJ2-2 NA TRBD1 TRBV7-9 TGTGCCAGCAGCTCGCTCTCCGGGACAGATACCGGGGAGCTGTTTTTT CASSSLSGTDTGELFF
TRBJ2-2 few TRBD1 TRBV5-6 TGTGCCAGCAGCTTGGTTCTCAGGGGGCGCGGGGAGCTGTTTTTT CASSLVLRGRGELFF
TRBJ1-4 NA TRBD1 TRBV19 TGTGCCAGTAGGGGGACAGGTCACAATGAAAAACTGTTTTTT CASRGTGHNEKLFF
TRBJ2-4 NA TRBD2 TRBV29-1 TGCAGCGCCGCGGGCGGGGGGGCCAAGGACGGGAACATTCAGTACTTC CSAAGGGAKDGNIQYF
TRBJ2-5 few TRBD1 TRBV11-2 TGTGCCAGCAGCTTATCGGACAGGGCAGAGACCCAGTACTTC CASSLSDRAETQYF
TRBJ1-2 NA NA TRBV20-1 TGCAGTGCTTACCACGGACAGGGCTACACCTTC CSAYHGQGYTF
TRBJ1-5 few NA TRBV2 TGTGCCAGCGCCGGTAGTCTTAATCGGGATCAGCCCCAGCATTTT CASAGSLNRDQPQHF
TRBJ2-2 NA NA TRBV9 TGTGCCAGCAGCGTAGCCTCCAATAGGAACACCGGGGAGCTGTTTTTT CASSVASNRNTGELFF
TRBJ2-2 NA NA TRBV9 TGTGCCAGCACTTCCCTCAACACCGGGGAGCTGTTTTTT CASTSLNTGELFF
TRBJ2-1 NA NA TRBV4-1 TGCGCCAGCAGCCAAGCTAATCAGCAGTTCTTC CASSQANQQFF